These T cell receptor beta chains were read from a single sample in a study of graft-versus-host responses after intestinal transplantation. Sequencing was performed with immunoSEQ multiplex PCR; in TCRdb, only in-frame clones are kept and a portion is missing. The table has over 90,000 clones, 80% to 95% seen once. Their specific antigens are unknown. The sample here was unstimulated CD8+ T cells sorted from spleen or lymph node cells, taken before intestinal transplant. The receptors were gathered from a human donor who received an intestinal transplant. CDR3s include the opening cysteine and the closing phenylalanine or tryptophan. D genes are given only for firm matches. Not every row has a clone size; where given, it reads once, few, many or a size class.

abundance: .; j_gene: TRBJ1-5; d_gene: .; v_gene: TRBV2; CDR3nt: TGTGCCAGCAGTGAATATCCCGGGCCGGATCAGCCCCAGCATTTT; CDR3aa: CASSEYPGPDQPQHF
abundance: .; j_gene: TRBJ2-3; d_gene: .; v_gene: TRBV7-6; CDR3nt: TGTGCCAGCAGCTCAAGTCTAGGGAGGGGGGACACAGATACGCAGTATTTT; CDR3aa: CASSSSLGRGDTDTQYF
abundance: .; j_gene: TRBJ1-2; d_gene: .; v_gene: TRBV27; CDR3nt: TGTGCCAGCAGTCAGTTGGGGAGTGATGGCTACACCTTC; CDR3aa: CASSQLGSDGYTF
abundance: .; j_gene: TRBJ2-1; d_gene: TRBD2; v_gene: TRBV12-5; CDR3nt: TGTGCTAGTGGTTTGACACCAGGGCGGACTAGCGGGTTCAATGAGCAGTTCTTC; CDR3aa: CASGLTPGRTSGFNEQFF
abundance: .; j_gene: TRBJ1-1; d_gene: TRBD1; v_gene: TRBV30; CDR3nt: TGTGCCTGGGGTACAGGGGTAAGCACTGAAGCTTTCTTT; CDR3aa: CAWGTGVSTEAFF
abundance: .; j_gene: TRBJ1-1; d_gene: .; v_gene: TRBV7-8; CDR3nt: TGTGCCAGCAGCTCGTTATCAAGGGACACTGAAGCTTTCTTT; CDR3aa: CASSSLSRDTEAFF
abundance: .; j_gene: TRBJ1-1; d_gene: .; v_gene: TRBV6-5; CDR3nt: TGTGCCAGCAGTTACTCCCGGGACAAATTAGAAGCTTTCTTT; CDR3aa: CASSYSRDKLEAFF
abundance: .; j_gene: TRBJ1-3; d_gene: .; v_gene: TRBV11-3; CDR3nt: TGTGCCAGCAGCTCTCGGGAGGCTTCTGGAAACACCATATATTTT; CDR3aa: CASSSREASGNTIYF
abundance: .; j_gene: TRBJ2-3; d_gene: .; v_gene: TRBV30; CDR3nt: TGTGCCCGGACGGGGACGGGGGACACAGATACGCAGTATTTT; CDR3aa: CARTGTGDTDTQYF
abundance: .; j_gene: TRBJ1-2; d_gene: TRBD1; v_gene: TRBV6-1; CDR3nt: TGTGCCAGCAGTGGCCTGGACAGGGCCGATGGCTACACCTTC; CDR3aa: CASSGLDRADGYTF
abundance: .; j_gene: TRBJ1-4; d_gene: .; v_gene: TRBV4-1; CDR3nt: TGCGCCAGCAGCCAAGAAACGGGGGGCGCGGCAACTAATGAAAAACTGTTTTTT; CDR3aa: CASSQETGGAATNEKLFF
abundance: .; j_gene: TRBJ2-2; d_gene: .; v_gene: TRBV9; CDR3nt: TGTGCCAGCAGCGTAGGGGGGACCGGGGAGCTGTTTTTT; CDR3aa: CASSVGGTGELFF
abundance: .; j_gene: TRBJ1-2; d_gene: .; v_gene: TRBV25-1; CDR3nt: TGTGCCAGCAGTGACGAGGACACCTATAACTATGGCTACACCTTC; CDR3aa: CASSDEDTYNYGYTF
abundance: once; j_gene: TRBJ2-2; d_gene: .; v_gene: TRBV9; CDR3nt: TGTGCCAGCAGCGAGGAGGGGGTGGTGAACACCGGGGAGCTGTTTTTT; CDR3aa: CASSEEGVVNTGELFF
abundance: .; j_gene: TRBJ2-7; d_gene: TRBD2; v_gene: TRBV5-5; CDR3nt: TGTGCCAGCAGCTTTGCAGCGGGGGGCTACGAGCAGTACTTC; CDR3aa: CASSFAAGGYEQYF
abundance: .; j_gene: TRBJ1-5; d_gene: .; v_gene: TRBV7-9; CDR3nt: TGTGCCAGCAGCCTAACCAGCGGTCAGCCCCAGCATTTT; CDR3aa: CASSLTSGQPQHF
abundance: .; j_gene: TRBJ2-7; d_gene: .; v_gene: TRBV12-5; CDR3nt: TGTGCTAGTGCCCGACGGGGGAGACCCTACGAGCAGTACTTC; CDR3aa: CASARRGRPYEQYF
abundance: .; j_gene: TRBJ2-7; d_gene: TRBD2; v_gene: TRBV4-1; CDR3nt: TGCGCCAGCAGCGAAGGGACTAGCGGGGTCTACGAGCAGTACTTC; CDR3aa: CASSEGTSGVYEQYF
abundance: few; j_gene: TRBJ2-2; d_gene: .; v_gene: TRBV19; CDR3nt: TGTGCCAGTAGTGAGGTCACCGGGGAGCTGTTTTTT; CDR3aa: CASSEVTGELFF
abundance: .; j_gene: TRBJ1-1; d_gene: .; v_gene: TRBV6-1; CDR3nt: TGTGCCAGCAGTGGAGTCCAGGGAAACGCGGCTTTCTTT; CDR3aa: CASSGVQGNAAFF
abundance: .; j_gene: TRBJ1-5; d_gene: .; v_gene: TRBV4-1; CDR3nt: TGCGCCAGCAGCCAAGATTCTGGACTGGAAGGAGTTCAGCCCCAGCATTTT; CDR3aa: CASSQDSGLEGVQPQHF
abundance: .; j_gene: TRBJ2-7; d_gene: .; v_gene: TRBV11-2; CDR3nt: TGTGCCAGCAGCTTAGAACTCGGGGGATCCTACGAGCAGTACTTC; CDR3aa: CASSLELGGSYEQYF
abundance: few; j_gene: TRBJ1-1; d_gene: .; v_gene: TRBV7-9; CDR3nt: TGTGCCAGCAGACTGGGGTTTGACACTGAAGCTTTCTTT; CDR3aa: CASRLGFDTEAFF
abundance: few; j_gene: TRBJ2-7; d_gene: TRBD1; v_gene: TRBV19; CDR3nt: TGTGCCAGTAGTTCCCGGGACAGAGCCTACGAGCAGTACTTC; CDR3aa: CASSSRDRAYEQYF
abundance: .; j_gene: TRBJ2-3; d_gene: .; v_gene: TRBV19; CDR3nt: TGTGCCAGTAGGACTCTTACCGGCACAGATACGCAGTATTTT; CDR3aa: CASRTLTGTDTQYF
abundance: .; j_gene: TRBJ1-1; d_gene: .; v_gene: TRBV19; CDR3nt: TGTGCCAGTAATCGGGATCGGGTCACTGAAGCTTTCTTT; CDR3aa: CASNRDRVTEAFF
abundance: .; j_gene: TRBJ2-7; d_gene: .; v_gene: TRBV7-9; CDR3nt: TGTGCCAGCAGTGACCTCTACGAGCAGTACTTC; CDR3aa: CASSDLYEQYF
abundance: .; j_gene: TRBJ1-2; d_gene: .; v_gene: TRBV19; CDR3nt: TGTGCCAGTAGTCTCGACAGTAACTATGGCTACACCTTC; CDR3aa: CASSLDSNYGYTF
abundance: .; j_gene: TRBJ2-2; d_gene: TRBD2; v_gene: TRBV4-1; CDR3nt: TGCGCCAGCAGCCAAGATCGGCTAGCGGGGGGTGTCGGGGAGCTGTTTTTT; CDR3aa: CASSQDRLAGGVGELFF
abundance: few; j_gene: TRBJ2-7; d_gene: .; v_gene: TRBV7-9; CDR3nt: TGTGCCAGCAGCGTCGGACAGCCCTTGATCGAGCAGTACTTC; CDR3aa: CASSVGQPLIEQYF
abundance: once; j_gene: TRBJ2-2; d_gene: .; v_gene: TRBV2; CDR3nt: TGTGCCACCCAGGGGAAGGGCACCGGGGAGCTGTTTTTT; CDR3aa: CATQGKGTGELFF
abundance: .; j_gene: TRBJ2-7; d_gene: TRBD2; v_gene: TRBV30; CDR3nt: TGTGCCTGGAATCTAGCGGGGGCCCACTACGAGCAGTACTTC; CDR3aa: CAWNLAGAHYEQYF